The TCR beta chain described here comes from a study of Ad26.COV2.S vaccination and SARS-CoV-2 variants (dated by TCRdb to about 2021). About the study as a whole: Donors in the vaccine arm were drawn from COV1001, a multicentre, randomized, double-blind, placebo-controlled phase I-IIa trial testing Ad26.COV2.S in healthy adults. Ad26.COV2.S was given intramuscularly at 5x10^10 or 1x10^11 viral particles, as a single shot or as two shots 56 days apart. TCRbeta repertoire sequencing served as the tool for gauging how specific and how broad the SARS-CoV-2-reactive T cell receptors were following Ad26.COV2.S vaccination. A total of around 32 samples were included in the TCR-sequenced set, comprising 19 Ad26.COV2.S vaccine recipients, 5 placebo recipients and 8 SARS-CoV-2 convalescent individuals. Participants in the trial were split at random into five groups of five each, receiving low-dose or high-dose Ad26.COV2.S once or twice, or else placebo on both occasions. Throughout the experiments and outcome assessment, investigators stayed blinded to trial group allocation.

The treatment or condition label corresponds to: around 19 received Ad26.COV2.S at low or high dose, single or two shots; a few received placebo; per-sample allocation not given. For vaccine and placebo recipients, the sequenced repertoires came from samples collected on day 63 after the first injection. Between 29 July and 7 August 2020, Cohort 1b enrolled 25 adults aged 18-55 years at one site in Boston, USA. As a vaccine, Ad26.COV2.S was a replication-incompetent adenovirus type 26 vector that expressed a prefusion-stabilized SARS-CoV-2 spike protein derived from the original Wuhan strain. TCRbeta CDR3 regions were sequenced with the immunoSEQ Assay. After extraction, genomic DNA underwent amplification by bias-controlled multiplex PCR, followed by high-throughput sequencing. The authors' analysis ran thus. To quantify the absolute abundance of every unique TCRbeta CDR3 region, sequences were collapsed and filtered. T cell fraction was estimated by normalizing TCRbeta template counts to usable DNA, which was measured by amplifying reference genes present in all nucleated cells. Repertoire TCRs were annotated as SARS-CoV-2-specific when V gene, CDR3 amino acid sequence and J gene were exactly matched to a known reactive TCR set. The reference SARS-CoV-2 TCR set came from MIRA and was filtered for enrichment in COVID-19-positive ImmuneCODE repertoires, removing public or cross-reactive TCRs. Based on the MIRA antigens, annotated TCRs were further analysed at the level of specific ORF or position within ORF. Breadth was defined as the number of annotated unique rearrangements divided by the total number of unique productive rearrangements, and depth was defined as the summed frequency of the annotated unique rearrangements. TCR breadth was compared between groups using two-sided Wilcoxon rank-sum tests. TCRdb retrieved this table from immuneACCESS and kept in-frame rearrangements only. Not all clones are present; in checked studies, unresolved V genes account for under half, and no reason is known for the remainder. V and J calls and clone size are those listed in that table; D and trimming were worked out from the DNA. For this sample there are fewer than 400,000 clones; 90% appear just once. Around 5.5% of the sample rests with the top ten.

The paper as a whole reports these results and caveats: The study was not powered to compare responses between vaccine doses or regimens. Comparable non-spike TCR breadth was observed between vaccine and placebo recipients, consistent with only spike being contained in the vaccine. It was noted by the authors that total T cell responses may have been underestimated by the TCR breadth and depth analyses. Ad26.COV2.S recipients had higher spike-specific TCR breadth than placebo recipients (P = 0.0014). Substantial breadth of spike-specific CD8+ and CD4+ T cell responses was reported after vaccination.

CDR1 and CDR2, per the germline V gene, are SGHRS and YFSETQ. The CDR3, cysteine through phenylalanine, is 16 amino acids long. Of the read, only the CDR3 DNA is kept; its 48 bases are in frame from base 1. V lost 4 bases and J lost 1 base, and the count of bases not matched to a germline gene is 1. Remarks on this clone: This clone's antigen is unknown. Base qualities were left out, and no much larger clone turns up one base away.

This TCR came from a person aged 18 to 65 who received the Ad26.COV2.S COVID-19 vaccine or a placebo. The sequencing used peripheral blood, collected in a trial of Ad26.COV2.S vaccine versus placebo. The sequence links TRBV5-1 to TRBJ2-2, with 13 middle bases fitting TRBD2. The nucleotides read TGCGCCAGCAGCCGGACTAGCGGGGGGAACACCGGGGAGCTGTTTTTT. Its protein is CASSRTSGGNTGELFF.